This entry lists 17 T cell receptor beta chains sequenced from one sample in a study of OX40 agonist ivuxolimab in advanced cancers. The protocol was immunoSEQ multiplex PCR, while the TCRdb copy is restricted to in-frame clones and leaves out a portion. Counted here are tens of thousands of clones, roughly 80% occurring once; the ten biggest clones make up approximately 5.2%. This material consisted of CD4+ or CD8+ T cells sorted from blood, taken in a trial of the OX40 agonist ivuxolimab. These receptors were taken from an adult with an advanced solid tumor such as melanoma, head and neck, liver or kidney cancer.

This clone is labeled as medium-sized (0.01 to 0.1%). This chain uses TRBV29-1 with TRBJ1-3, with 7 bases aligning to TRBD1. Unmatched junction bases numbered 6, after V lost 0 bases and J lost 1 base. Looked up from germline, CDR1 is SQVTM and CDR2 is ANQGSEA. This CDR3 has 16 amino acids. In DNA form, the CDR3 reads TGCAGCGTTGAAGATCAAGGGGGCGCTTCTGGAAACACCATATATTTT. It is translated as CSVEDQGGASGNTIYF.

About this clone: Other DNA variants within this sample encode the same CDR3. The V call is TRBV19, the J call TRBJ2-3; TRBD1 is a possible D gene (6 bases). CDR1 and CDR2 from the germline V gene are LNHDA and SQIVND (reference sequence). The V and J ends lost 2 bases and 1 base respectively, with 7 bases between them. The CDR3 has 14 amino acids. The CDR3 here is CASSIRTGTDTQYF. The CDR3 DNA reads as TGTGCCAGTAGTATACGGACAGGCACAGATACGCAGTATTTT.

As for this clone: The same CDR3 can be traced to other DNA sequences in this sample. The V call is TRBV7-2, the J call TRBJ1-1; D gene unclear. Trimming took 0 bases from V and 0 from J, leaving 8 bases between them. Germline-derived CDR1 and CDR2 are SGHTA and FQGNSA. The CDR3 spans 15 residues. The CDR3 protein is CASSLAGRMNTEAFF. The CDR3 DNA follows: TGTGCCAGCAGCTTAGCCGGCAGGATGAACACTGAAGCTTTCTTT.

In this sample, this clone turned up once. The chain uses TRBV5-1 and TRBJ2-7; a weak D match, TRBD1 (6 bases). Germline loops: CDR1 SGHRS, CDR2 YFSETQ. The V end was cut by 2 bases, the J end by 4 bases, with 16 bases between. The CDR3 has 15 residues. This chain's CDR3 is CASSLQGSNAYEQYF. DNA for the CDR3: TGCGCCAGCAGCTTACAGGGATCAAATGCATACGAGCAGTACTTC.

The V gene is TRBV19, the J gene TRBJ2-3; tentatively, D is TRBD1 or TRBD2 (6 bases each). The CDR3 has 16 amino acids. Germline V gene data show CDR1 as LNHDA and CDR2 as SQIVND (reference sequence). The V gene lost 3 bases and the J gene lost 0 bases, with 13 bases spanning the gap. CDR3 amino acids: CASSIQGGPSTDTQYF. CDR3 DNA: TGTGCCAGTAGTATCCAAGGGGGGCCGAGCACAGATACGCAGTATTTT. The whole variable domain, filled in from reference TRBV19 and TRBJ2-3, reads DGGITQSPKYLFRKEGQNVTLSCEQNLNHDAMYWYRQDPGQGLRLIYYSQIVNDFQKGDIAEGYSVSREKKESFPLTVTSAQKNPTAFYLCASSIQGGPSTDTQYFGPGTRLTVL.

This clone was counted between two and nine times. J is TRBJ1-2 and V is TRBV19; TRBD1 is a possible D gene (6 bases). CDR3 length equals 18 residues. Germline CDR1 and CDR2: LNHDA and SQIVND (reference sequence). The germline V and J ends were trimmed by 6 bases and 3 bases, with 26 bases remaining between them. Here the CDR3 DNA reads TGTGCCAGTAGCCAGAAGGTCACAGGGTTCCGTTTGGACTATGGCTACACCTTC. It encodes CASSQKVTGFRLDYGYTF.

CDR3 DNA: TGTGCCAGTAGAATTGTTTGGGAAACTGAAGCTTTCTTT. Its translation: CASRIVWETEAFF. The chain carries TRBV19 and TRBJ1-1, with D hard to call. Germline V gene data show CDR1 as LNHDA and CDR2 as SQIVND (reference sequence). V gave up 6 bases and J gave up 5 bases, with 13 bases separating them. The CDR3 sequence is 13 residues long.

The chain employs TRBV6-1 and TRBJ2-5, with 8 positions matching TRBD1. The CDR3 has 15 residues. Germline CDR1 and CDR2: MNHNS and SASEGT. With V trimmed by 7 bases and J by 5 bases, 12 bases remained unmatched. This CDR3 is CASTRAGGVEETQYF. As DNA, the CDR3 is TGTGCCAGCACTAGGGCAGGGGGCGTTGAGGAGACCCAGTACTTC.

The chain has TRBV5-1 and TRBJ2-7, with 7 bases matching TRBD2. CDR3 length equals 16 residues. The trim removed 2 bases at V and 4 bases at J, leaving 12 bases unmatched. Germline-derived CDR1 and CDR2 are SGHRS and YFSETQ. CDR3 sequence (DNA): TGCGCCAGCAGCTTTCTTCGGTCGGGGGGTAGATACGAGCAGTACTTC. It is translated as CASSFLRSGGRYEQYF. The whole variable domain, remainder taken from reference TRBV5-1 and TRBJ2-7, is KAGVTQTPRYLIKTRGQQVTLSCSPISGHRSVSWYQQTPGQGLQFLFEYFSETQRNKGNFPGRFSGRQFSNSRSEMNVSTLELGDSALYLCASSFLRSGGRYEQYFGPGTRLTVT.

V and J are TRBV19 and TRBJ2-3; D gene ambiguous. V was clipped by 4 bases and J by 0 bases, with 11 bases between them. This CDR3 comprises 15 residues. CDR1 and CDR2 (germline): LNHDA, SQIVND (reference sequence). CDR3 sequence (DNA): TGTGCCAGTAGTAAGGTCGCTTCTAGCACAGATACGCAGTATTTT. Residues: CASSKVASSTDTQYF.

This chain connects TRBV5-4 to TRBJ2-3; the D gene is possibly TRBD2 (6 bases). The CDR3 sequence is 14 residues long. Between the trimmed V and J ends, which lost 5 bases and 2 bases, there was a span of 12 bases. In germline, CDR1 is SGHNT, CDR2 YYREEE (reference sequence). The CDR3 coding sequence is TGTGCCAGCAGTCCGGACTATTACACAGATACGCAGTATTTT. It encodes CASSPDYYTDTQYF. Complete variable domain (other parts from reference TRBV5-4 and TRBJ2-3): ETGVTQSPTHLIKTRGQQVTLRCSSQSGHNTVSWYQQALGQGPQFIFQYYREEENGRGNFPPRFSGLQFPNYSSELNVNALELDDSALYLCASSPDYYTDTQYFGPGTRLTVL.

The CDR3 region is CASSVGQNNKNIQYF. CDR3 nucleotide sequence: TGTGCCAGCAGCGTAGGACAGAATAACAAAAACATTCAGTACTTC. The chain combines TRBV9 with TRBJ2-4, with D tentatively TRBD1 (5 bases). The germline V gene has CDR1 SGDLS and CDR2 YYNGEE. V gave up 0 bases and J gave up 3 bases, with 10 bases separating them. The CDR3 length is 15 residues.

CDR3 in DNA: TGTGCCAGCAGTCAAGGGACAGGGGTCCCCTACGAGCAGTACTTC. Its protein product is CASSQGTGVPYEQYF. V usage is TRBV6-1 and J usage is TRBJ2-7, with 10 bases fitting TRBD1. The CDR3 totals 15 residues. CDR1 MNHNS and CDR2 SASEGT come from the germline V gene. Unmatched junction bases numbered 6, after V lost 5 bases and J lost 2 bases.

The gene calls are TRBV7-3 and TRBJ2-1; D is uncertain. CDR1 is SGHTA, CDR2 FQGTGA, per germline. Deletions cut 8 bases from V and 0 bases from J, with 14 bases between. The CDR3 length is 15 residues. CDR3 DNA: TGTGCCAGCGGCGGAGCTTCAAACTCCTACAATGAGCAGTTCTTC. This sequence encodes CASGGASNSYNEQFF.

The rearrangement uses TRBV7-9 and TRBJ1-1, with TRBD1 identical over 7 bases. The junction had 12 bases not matched to a gene; V was cut back by 2 bases and J by 0 bases. Per germline, CDR1 SEHNR and CDR2 FQNEAQ (reference sequence). This CDR3 is 18 amino acids long. The CDR3 nucleotides read TGTGCCAGCAGCTTACGACAGGGTAGTTGGGGGGTGAACACTGAAGCTTTCTTT. Protein sequence: CASSLRQGSWGVNTEAFF.

The chain recombines TRBV4-1 with TRBJ2-5; TRBD1 aligns across 9 bases. The germline gives CDR1 MGHRA, CDR2 YSYEKL. Losses at the gene ends were 4 bases for V and 5 bases for J; bases not matched to a gene: 5. CDR3 length: 14 residues. The CDR3 region has the DNA TGCGCCAGCAGCCTCGGACAGGGGAGGGAGACCCAGTACTTC. Amino acid sequence: CASSLGQGRETQYF.

This clone was recorded once. The rearrangement links TRBV7-2 to TRBJ1-1; unclear D gene. The CDR3 has 13 amino acids. V lost 7 bases and J lost 0, with 9 bases in between. Germline assignment: CDR1 SGHTA and CDR2 FQGNSA. This CDR3 reads CASTVQLNTEAFF. CDR3 DNA: TGTGCCAGCACCGTACAGCTGAACACTGAAGCTTTCTTT. The whole variable domain, remainder taken from reference TRBV7-2 and TRBJ1-1, is GAGVSQSPSNKVTEKGKDVELRCDPISGHTALYWYRQSLGQGLEFLIYFQGNSAPDKSGLPSDRFSAERTGGSVSTLTIQRTQQEDSAVYLCASTVQLNTEAFFGQGTRLTVV.